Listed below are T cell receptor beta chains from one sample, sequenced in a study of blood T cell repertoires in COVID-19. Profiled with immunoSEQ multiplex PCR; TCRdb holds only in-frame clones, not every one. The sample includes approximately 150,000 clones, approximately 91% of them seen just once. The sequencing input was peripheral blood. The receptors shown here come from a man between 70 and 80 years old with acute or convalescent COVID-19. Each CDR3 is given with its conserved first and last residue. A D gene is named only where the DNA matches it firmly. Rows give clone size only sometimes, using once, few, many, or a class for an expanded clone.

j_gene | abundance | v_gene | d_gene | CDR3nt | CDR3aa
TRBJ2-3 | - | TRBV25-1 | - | TGTGCCAGCAGTTATGAAGCGTTAGGTACGCAGTATTTT | CASSYEALGTQYF
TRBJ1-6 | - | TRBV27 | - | TGTGCCAGCAGTTTGAGCGCGGGTGTACAGCCCGCCGGTGGACTCCACTTT | CASSLSAGVQPAGGLHF
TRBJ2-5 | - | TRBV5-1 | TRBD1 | TGCGCCAGCAGCCCGGACAGGGCCCAAGAGACCCAGTACTTC | CASSPDRAQETQYF
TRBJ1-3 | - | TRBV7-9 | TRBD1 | TGTGCCAGCAGAGACACGACAGGGGGTGGAAACACCATATATTTT | CASRDTTGGGNTIYF
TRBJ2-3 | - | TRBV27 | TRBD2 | TGTGCCAGCAGGGTCCAGCGGGATCCGCCAGATACGCAGTATTTT | CASRVQRDPPDTQYF
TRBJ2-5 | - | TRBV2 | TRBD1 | TGTGCCAGGGGGAAACAGGGGGCCTATGAGACCCAGTACTTC | CARGKQGAYETQYF
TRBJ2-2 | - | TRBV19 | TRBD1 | TGTGCCAGTAGTACGGGACAGGGAAAAACCGGGGAGCTGTTTTTT | CASSTGQGKTGELFF
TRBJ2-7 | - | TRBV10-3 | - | TGTGCCACAGGGTCGGACAGAGCCTACGAGCAGTACTTC | CATGSDRAYEQYF
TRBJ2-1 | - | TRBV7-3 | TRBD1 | TGTGCCAGCAGCTGGGCAGGGGGCTCCTACAATGAGCAGTTCTTC | CASSWAGGSYNEQFF
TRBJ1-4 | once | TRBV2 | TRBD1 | TGTGCCAGCACTCGACAGGGTTTGGATGAAAAACTGTTTTTT | CASTRQGLDEKLFF
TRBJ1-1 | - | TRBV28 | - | TGTGCCAGCTTCACCAGGGTTACTGAAGCTTTCTTT | CASFTRVTEAFF
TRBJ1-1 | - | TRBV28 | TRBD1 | TGTGCCAGCGGGACAGGGGGCCTGGTGAACACTGAAGCTTTCTTT | CASGTGGLVNTEAFF
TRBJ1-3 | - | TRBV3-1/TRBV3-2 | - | TGTGCCAGCAGCACAAGGTCAGGATACTCTGGAAACACCATATATTTT | CASSTRSGYSGNTIYF
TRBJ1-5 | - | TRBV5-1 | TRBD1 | TGCGCCAGCAGCTTGGATTCAGGGGGCGCGGGTCAGCCCCAGCATTTT | CASSLDSGGAGQPQHF
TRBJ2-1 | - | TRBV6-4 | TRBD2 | TGTGCCAGCAGTGACCTAGCGGGGGGGCATGAGCAGTTCTTC | CASSDLAGGHEQFF
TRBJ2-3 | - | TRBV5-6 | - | TGTGCCAGCAGCTTGTCACTCACAGATACGCAGTATTTT | CASSLSLTDTQYF
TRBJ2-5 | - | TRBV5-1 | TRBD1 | TGCGCCAGCAGCTTCGACAGGGTATTTGAGACCCAGTACTTC | CASSFDRVFETQYF
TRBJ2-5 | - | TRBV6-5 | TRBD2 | TGTGCCAGCCTAGCGGGGGGGCCGAGAGAGACCCAGTACTTC | CASLAGGPRETQYF
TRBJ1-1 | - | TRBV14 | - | TGTGCCAGCAGCCAAGGCGGGAACACTGAAGCTTTCTTT | CASSQGGNTEAFF
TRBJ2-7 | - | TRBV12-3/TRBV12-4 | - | TGTGCCAGCAGCAGGGGGGCCTACGAGCAGTACTTC | CASSRGAYEQYF
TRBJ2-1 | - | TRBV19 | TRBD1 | TGTGCCAGTAGTACCCGACAGGGTCGGAATGAGCAGTTCTTC | CASSTRQGRNEQFF
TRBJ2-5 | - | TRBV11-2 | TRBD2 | TGTGCCAGCAGCCTCAATAGCGGGGGGGAAAAAGAGACCCAGTACTTC | CASSLNSGGEKETQYF
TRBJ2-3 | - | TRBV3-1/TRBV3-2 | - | TGTGCCAGCAGCCCCGGGATGAGGCGAGAGCAGTATTTT | CASSPGMRREQYF
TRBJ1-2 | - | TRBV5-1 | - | TGCGCCAGCAGCTTGGATGGGGGCGGCTACACCTTC | CASSLDGGGYTF
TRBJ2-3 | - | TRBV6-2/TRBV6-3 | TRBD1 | TGTGCCAGCAGTCCGACACAGGGGTATACAGATACGCAGTATTTT | CASSPTQGYTDTQYF
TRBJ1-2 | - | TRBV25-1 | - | TGTGCCAGCACCCGAGAAAGGGGCAAAAGTGGCTACACCTTC | CASTRERGKSGYTF
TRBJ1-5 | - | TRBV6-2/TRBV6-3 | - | TGTGCCAGCAGTTACTCAATAGGACAGAGTTTCGATCAGCCCCAGCATTTT | CASSYSIGQSFDQPQHF
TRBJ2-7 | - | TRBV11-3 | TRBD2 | TGTGCCAGCAGCTTAAGAGCTAGCGGGGGGTACGAGCAGTACTTC | CASSLRASGGYEQYF
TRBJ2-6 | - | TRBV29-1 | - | TGCAGCGTTGAAGCCTCGCAGGGGGCCAACGTCCTGACTTTC | CSVEASQGANVLTF
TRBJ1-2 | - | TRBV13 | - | TGTGCCAGCAGCTTATGGGCAGGGGAAGTGAATGGCTACACCTTC | CASSLWAGEVNGYTF
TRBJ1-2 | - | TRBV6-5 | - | TGTGCCAGTCGAGCTAACTATGGCTACACCTTC | CASRANYGYTF
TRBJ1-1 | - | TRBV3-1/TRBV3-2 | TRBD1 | TGTGCCAGCAGCCGATCGGCAGGGGGGAAAGGAACTGAAGCTTTCTTT | CASSRSAGGKGTEAFF
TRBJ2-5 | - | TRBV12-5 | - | TGTGCTAGTGCCAAACAGATAGAGACCCAGTACTTC | CASAKQIETQYF
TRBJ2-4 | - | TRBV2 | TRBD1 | TGTGCCAGCAGGGAACAGGGGGCCAAAAACATTCAGTACTTC | CASREQGAKNIQYF
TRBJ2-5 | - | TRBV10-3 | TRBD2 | TGTGCCATCAGTGATCTAGCGGGCCTGGCAGGAGAGACCCAGTACTTC | CAISDLAGLAGETQYF
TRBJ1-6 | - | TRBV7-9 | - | TGTGCCAGCAGCTCGACTGGGGTTCAGGGGATTTCACCCCTCCACTTT | CASSSTGVQGISPLHF
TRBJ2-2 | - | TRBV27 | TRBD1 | TGTGCCAGCAGTTTATCAGCCCCGACAGGGACCAACACCGGGGAGCTGTTTTTT | CASSLSAPTGTNTGELFF
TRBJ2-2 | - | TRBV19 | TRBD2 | TGTGCCAGTAGTTTGGGACTAGCGGGAAACACCGGGGAGCTGTTTTTT | CASSLGLAGNTGELFF
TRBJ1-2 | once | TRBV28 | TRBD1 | TGTGCCAGCAGCCGGTATCCCGATGAGGGGGCGCGTGGCTACACCTTC | CASSRYPDEGARGYTF
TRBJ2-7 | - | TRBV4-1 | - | TGCGCCAGCAGCCGAGGTTTGGGGGCGTCAAGCTACGAGCAGTACTTC | CASSRGLGASSYEQYF
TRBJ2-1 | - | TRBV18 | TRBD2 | TGTGCCAGCTCAGTGGGACTAGCAAATGAGCAGTTCTTC | CASSVGLANEQFF
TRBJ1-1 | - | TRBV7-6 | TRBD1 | TGTGCCAGCAGCTTAAATCCAGGGGGCACTGAAGCTTTCTTT | CASSLNPGGTEAFF
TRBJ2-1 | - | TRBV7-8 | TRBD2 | TGTGCCAGCAGCGGACCCGGGACTAGCGCTTACAATGAGCAGTTCTTC | CASSGPGTSAYNEQFF
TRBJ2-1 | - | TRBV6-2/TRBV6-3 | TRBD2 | TGTGCCAGCAGTTACCTGGAAGGTAGCGGGGGGCCTAGGGGCAATGAGCAGTTCTTC | CASSYLEGSGGPRGNEQFF
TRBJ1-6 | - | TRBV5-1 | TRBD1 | TGCGCCAGCAGCTTGGCCGGGACAGGGAATTCACCCCTCCACTTT | CASSLAGTGNSPLHF
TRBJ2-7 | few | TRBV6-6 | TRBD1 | TGTGCCAGCAGATCCGGGACAGGGCCTAGCGAGCAGTACTTC | CASRSGTGPSEQYF
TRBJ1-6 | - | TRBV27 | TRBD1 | TGTGCCAGCAGTTTAAGACAGGGAGGTAATTCACCCCTCCACTTT | CASSLRQGGNSPLHF
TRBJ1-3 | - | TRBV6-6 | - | TGTGCCAGCAGCTCGGCCGGGGGAAACACCATATATTTT | CASSSAGGNTIYF
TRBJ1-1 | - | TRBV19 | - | TGTGCCAGTAGTTCCAGGGGTAGAACTGAAGCTTTCTTT | CASSSRGRTEAFF
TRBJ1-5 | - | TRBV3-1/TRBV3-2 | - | TGTGCCAGCAGCCTCCAGGGTTCGTACGAGCCCCAGCATTTT | CASSLQGSYEPQHF
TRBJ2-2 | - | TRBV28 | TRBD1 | TGTGCCAGCATATTCGGGCAGGGGGCTAGGACCGGGGAGCTGTTTTTT | CASIFGQGARTGELFF
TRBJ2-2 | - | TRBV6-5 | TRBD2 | TGTGCCAGCAGGCTGGGACTAGCCGGGGAGCTGTTTTTT | CASRLGLAGELFF
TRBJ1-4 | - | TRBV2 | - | TGTGCCAGCAGCTGGGGCCTTAATGAAAAACTGTTTTTT | CASSWGLNEKLFF
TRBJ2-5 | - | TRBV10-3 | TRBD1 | TGTGCCATCAGTGAATCAGGGGGCCAAGAGACCCAGTACTTC | CAISESGGQETQYF
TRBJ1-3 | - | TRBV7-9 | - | TGTGCCAGCAGCTCACAGGCCGCTGGAAACACCATATATTTT | CASSSQAAGNTIYF
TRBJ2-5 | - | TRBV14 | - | TGTGCCAGCAGCCAAGATAAGCGCCGCCTGACCCAGTACTTC | CASSQDKRRLTQYF
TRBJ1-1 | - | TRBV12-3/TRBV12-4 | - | TGTGCCAGCAGTTGGACAGAGAACACTGAAGCTTTCTTT | CASSWTENTEAFF
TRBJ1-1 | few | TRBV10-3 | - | TGTGCCATCAGTGAGTCCTTCGGGGGAGGGAACACTGAAGCTTTCTTT | CAISESFGGGNTEAFF